Below, 30 T cell receptor beta chains from the same sample are listed, as sequenced in a study of persistence of HIV-infected CD4 T cells. No antigen has been assigned to these receptors. This was the immunoSEQ version 4 assay in survey mode. Using immunoSEQ multiplex PCR, the repertoire was profiled, and TCRdb retains in-frame clones only, with some absent. This sample carries approximately 30,000 clones, 82% of them seen once, and the ten largest clones take roughly 4.8%. Stimulation used approximately 10 ug/mL lysate from CMV-infected fibroblasts. Sorted nonresponding memory CD4+ T cells were CD40L-negative, CD69-negative, CD45RO-high. Sample: CD4+ T cells sorted from PBMCs after roughly 17-hour stimulation, taken from a patient who received antiretroviral therapy. These receptors were collected from an adult man with HIV who was CMV-seropositive.

This clone showed up just once. The V gene is TRBV6-2 or TRBV6-3, the J gene TRBJ2-1; 7 nucleotides align to TRBD1. This CDR3 spans 11 amino acids. Germline CDR1 reads MNHEY; CDR2 reads SVGEGT. V trimming: 6 bases; J trimming: 14 bases; junction bases outside the gene matches: 7. The CDR3: CASSDRVIKFF. The CDR3 nucleotides are TGTGCCAGCAGCGACAGGGTAATTAAGTTCTTC.

The chain is built from TRBV6-5 and TRBJ1-2; TRBD1 is a possible D gene (6 bases). Germline CDR1 reads MNHEY; CDR2 reads SVGAGI. Trimming cost V 4 bases and J 8 bases, with 14 bases left between them. The CDR3 has 13 residues. The CDR3 reads CASSSQTGWGYTF. The CDR3 DNA is TGTGCCAGCAGTTCTCAGACAGGTTGGGGCTACACCTTC.

The table lists this clone with a count of one. This chain uses TRBV7-7 with TRBJ2-7; maybe TRBD1 (6 bases). The germline V gene has CDR1 SSHAT and CDR2 FNYEAQ (reference sequence). CDR3 length equals 15 residues. V was cut by 5 bases and J by 2 bases, with 16 bases left in between. The CDR3 DNA is TGTGCCAGCAGCCAGTCGACAGGCCCTCCCTACGAGCAGTACTTC. As protein: CASSQSTGPPYEQYF.

The chain has TRBV7-6 and TRBJ1-2, with D possibly matching TRBD1 (6 bases). Trimming removed 5 bases at V and 2 bases at J, with 15 bases between. This CDR3 has 15 residues. Germline lookup yields CDR1 SGHVS and CDR2 FNYEAQ. The CDR3 sequence is CASSPRQEGNYGYTF. Written as DNA, the CDR3 is TGTGCCAGCAGCCCGCGACAGGAGGGGAACTATGGCTACACCTTC.

This clone was picked up one time. J is TRBJ2-7 and V is TRBV2; D is undetermined. The V end was cut by 0 bases, the J end by 2 bases, with 8 bases between. CDR1 and CDR2 (germline): SNHLY, FYNNEI. This CDR3 comprises 14 residues. CDR3 coding DNA: TGTGCCAGCAGTGAAGCGCTTGGGGCCTACGAGCAGTACTTC. Translating gives CASSEALGAYEQYF.

The chain couples TRBV5-1 to TRBJ1-5; no reliable D call. CDR1 and CDR2 from the germline V gene are SGHRS and YFSETQ. Trimming cost V 0 bases and J 3 bases, with 7 bases left between them. This CDR3 has 14 residues. CDR3 coding DNA: TGCGCCAGCAGCTTGGACACCGCCAATCAGCCCCAGCATTTT. Translating gives CASSLDTANQPQHF. The whole variable domain, remainder taken from reference TRBV5-1 and TRBJ1-5, is KAGVTQTPRYLIKTRGQQVTLSCSPISGHRSVSWYQQTPGQGLQFLFEYFSETQRNKGNFPGRFSGRQFSNSRSEMNVSTLELGDSALYLCASSLDTANQPQHFGDGTRLSIL.

The chain joins TRBV5-8 to TRBJ1-6; D uncertain. The germline V gene has CDR1 SGHTS and CDR2 YDEGEE. The CDR3 is made up of 14 amino acids. Deletions cut 1 base from V and 7 bases from J, with 9 bases between. The CDR3 sequence: CASSLLVQNSPLHF. The CDR3 DNA is TGTGCCAGCAGCTTGCTTGTCCAGAATTCACCCCTCCACTTT.

This rearrangement joins TRBV2 to TRBJ1-6, with 11 bases aligning to TRBD1. Germline V gives CDR1 SNHLY, CDR2 FYNNEI. V shed 1 base, J shed 7 bases, and the junction held 9 bases outside the gene matches. The CDR3 loop spans 18 amino acids. The DNA of the CDR3 is TGTGCCAGCAGTGAAGGTTTAGGGACAGGGGGTTTCAATTCACCCCTCCACTTT. Its translation: CASSEGLGTGGFNSPLHF.

The chain carries TRBV25-1 and TRBJ2-4, with 8 bases fitting TRBD1. The CDR3 runs to 14 residues. Germline CDR1 reads MGHDK; CDR2 reads SYGVNS. Trimming cost V 7 bases and J 8 bases; bases outside gene matches: 10. The CDR3 DNA follows: TGTGCCAGCAAAGTTAATGGACAGGGTGACATTCAGTACTTC. It translates to CASKVNGQGDIQYF.

The genes are TRBV28 and TRBJ1-5; a weak D match, TRBD1 (5 bases). The V end was cut by 7 bases, the J end by 6 bases, with 19 bases between. Germline V gives CDR1 MDHEN, CDR2 SYDVKM. The CDR3 spans 15 residues. The CDR3 reads CASIWSTGRAQPQHF. CDR3 sequence (DNA): TGTGCCAGCATTTGGAGCACGGGGCGAGCTCAGCCCCAGCATTTT.

This chain joins TRBV2 and TRBJ1-6; D is uncertain. The CDR3 is 15 amino acids. Germline CDR1 and CDR2: SNHLY and FYNNEI. V lost 3 bases and J 9 bases, leaving 15 bases between the germline ends. CDR3 nucleotides: TGTGCCAGCAGTGATGACCGAGGGAGGAGTTCACCCCTCCACTTT. It yields the protein CASSDDRGRSSPLHF.

The V gene is TRBV28, the J gene TRBJ2-7; D gene uncertain. CDR3 length: 11 amino acids. CDR1 and CDR2 (germline): MDHEN, SYDVKM. V was pared by 5 bases and J by 3 bases, with 5 bases between. The chain's CDR3 is CASSRNYEQYF. The CDR3 nucleotides are TGTGCCAGCAGTCGAAACTACGAGCAGTACTTC.

The V call is TRBV2, the J call TRBJ1-6; tentative D call: TRBD1 (5 bases). The germline gives CDR1 SNHLY, CDR2 FYNNEI. V was pared by 1 base and J by 14 bases, with 15 bases between. The CDR3 runs to 14 residues. The CDR3 DNA follows: TGTGCCAGCAGTGAAGGAGGGACGGACCCGGCCCTCCACTTT. Protein: CASSEGGTDPALHF.

The chain carries TRBV6-5 and TRBJ2-4; D not certain. This CDR3 region has 14 residues. V lost 6 bases and J 6 bases, leaving 15 bases between the germline ends. Per germline, CDR1 MNHEY and CDR2 SVGAGI. The CDR3 spells CASRSLTASNIQYF. The CDR3, as DNA: TGTGCCAGCAGATCACTGACCGCGTCAAACATTCAGTACTTC.

This chain uses TRBV5-1 with TRBJ2-3; 12 positions agree with TRBD2. CDR3 size: 16 residues. V lost 3 bases and J lost 3; bases outside the gene matches: 5. The germline V gene encodes CDR1 SGHRS and CDR2 YFSETQ. In DNA form, the CDR3 reads TGCGCCAGCAGCTACCGGACTAGCGGGGTAACAGATACGCAGTATTTT. Translating it yields CASSYRTSGVTDTQYF.

V gene TRBV4-1 combines with J gene TRBJ1-4; TRBD1 aligns across 7 bases. The CDR3 has 17 residues. Germline V lookup: CDR1 MGHRA, CDR2 YSYEKL. Unmatched junction bases numbered 8, after V lost 0 bases and J lost 4 bases. The CDR3 protein is CASSQERGRVGNEKLFF. CDR3 sequence (DNA): TGCGCCAGCAGCCAAGAGAGGGGGCGGGTCGGTAATGAAAAACTGTTTTTT.

The table lists this clone with a few counts. V is TRBV7-8 and J is TRBJ1-2; the D gene is possibly TRBD1 (5 bases). V lost 5 bases to trimming and J lost 8 bases, with 12 bases between them. The CDR3 length is 12 residues. CDR1 SGHVS and CDR2 FQNEAQ come from the germline V gene. CDR3 residues: CASSPEGVGYTF. Here the CDR3 DNA reads TGTGCCAGCAGCCCAGAAGGGGTCGGCTACACCTTC.

The chain links TRBV7-2 to TRBJ2-7; D is unclear. V lost 5 bases to trimming and J lost 3 bases, with 17 bases between them. The CDR3 covers 15 residues. In germline, CDR1 is SGHTA, CDR2 FQGNSA. The CDR3 nucleotides are TGTGCCAGCAGCCGGACCGACCAATCCAACTACGAGCAGTACTTC. It translates to CASSRTDQSNYEQYF.

The rearrangement joins TRBV14 to TRBJ2-3, with a weak D call TRBD2 (6 bases). The V gene lost 1 base and the J gene lost 2 bases, with 10 bases spanning the gap. The CDR3 extends over 15 amino acids. Germline V CDR1 and CDR2: SGHDN, FVKESK. The CDR3 sequence is CASSQGRVYTDTQYF. The DNA for the CDR3 is TGTGCCAGCAGCCAAGGGAGGGTTTACACAGATACGCAGTATTTT.

The chain couples TRBV6-4 to TRBJ2-3; D is possibly TRBD2 (5 bases). V gave up 4 bases and J gave up 4 bases, with 6 bases separating them. The germline V gene encodes CDR1 MRHNA and CDR2 SNTAGT. The length of the CDR3 is 12 residues. CDR3 protein: CASSGGADTQYF. In DNA form, the CDR3 reads TGTGCCAGCAGTGGGGGAGCAGATACGCAGTATTTT.

This chain links TRBV18 with TRBJ2-7; 8 bases are shared with TRBD1. This CDR3 region has 18 residues. The V gene's germline CDR1 is KGHSH and CDR2 LQKENI. V was clipped by 4 bases and J by 1 base; unmatched bases: 15. CDR3 DNA: TGTGCCAGCTCACTTAACCCGTCTACCGGGACAGGTTCCTACGAGCAGTACTTC. Its protein product is CASSLNPSTGTGSYEQYF.

The rearrangement uses TRBV4-1 and TRBJ2-7; D ambiguous. The length of the CDR3 is 16 residues. With 1 base removed from V and 0 bases from J, the gap between germline ends came to 13 bases. The germline gives CDR1 MGHRA, CDR2 YSYEKL. The CDR3 DNA sequence: TGCGCCAGCAGCCAAGCGGACGGGCGGAGCTCCTACGAGCAGTACTTC. Amino acid sequence: CASSQADGRSSYEQYF.

The rearrangement uses TRBV5-4 and TRBJ2-7, with TRBD1 matching 7 bases. Germline CDR1 is SGHNT and CDR2 is YYREEE (reference sequence). CDR3 length equals 14 residues. V trimming: 0 bases; J trimming: 7 bases; junction bases outside the gene matches: 7. The CDR3 spells CASSLARDSLEQYF. The CDR3 DNA follows: TGTGCCAGCAGCTTGGCCCGGGACAGCCTAGAGCAGTACTTC.

This clone has a single count. The chain joins TRBV9 to TRBJ1-3; D is unresolved. Germline V gene sequence: CDR1 SGDLS, CDR2 YYNGEE. There are 15 residues in the CDR3. Trimming pared 2 bases from V and 0 bases from J, leaving 9 bases between. The CDR3 bases are TGTGCCAGCAGCGTCAAGGGTAACTCTGGAAACACCATATATTTT. As protein: CASSVKGNSGNTIYF.

The chain has TRBV2 and TRBJ2-2, with TRBD1 identical over 7 bases. The CDR3 loop spans 16 amino acids. Per germline, CDR1 SNHLY and CDR2 FYNNEI. The junction had 12 bases not matched to a gene; V was cut back by 7 bases and J by 4 bases. The CDR3 nucleotides read TGTGCCAGCACCGGACAGGCCCTCGTTGGCACCGGGGAGCTGTTTTTT. Translation: CASTGQALVGTGELFF.

This clone turned up a few times. The chain is built from TRBV19 and TRBJ1-6, with 7 nucleotides matching TRBD1. The V gene's germline CDR1 is LNHDA and CDR2 SQIVND (reference sequence). Trimming at V came to 5 bases and at J to 9 bases, leaving 7 bases not matched to a gene. The CDR3 spans 14 residues. CDR3 in amino acids: CASSEDRVFSPLHF. In DNA, the CDR3 is TGTGCCAGTAGTGAAGACAGGGTTTTTTCACCCCTCCACTTT.

The gene calls are TRBV7-8 and TRBJ2-3; the D is unclear. The CDR3 sequence is 13 residues long. Trimming removed 5 bases at V and 2 bases at J, with 8 bases between. Germline V lookup: CDR1 SGHVS, CDR2 FQNEAQ. In DNA form, the CDR3 reads TGTGCCAGCAGCCCGGCCCCCACAGATACGCAGTATTTT. Its translation: CASSPAPTDTQYF.

This clone was counted a few times. The chain employs TRBV7-9 and TRBJ2-3; 10 nucleotides agree with TRBD1. V trimming: 4 bases; J trimming: 1 base; junction bases outside the gene matches: 8. Germline assignment: CDR1 SEHNR and CDR2 FQNEAQ (reference sequence). The CDR3 covers 17 residues. The CDR3 spells CASSSPSGTGGTDTQYF. The CDR3 DNA follows: TGTGCCAGCAGCTCCCCCTCAGGGACAGGGGGCACAGATACGCAGTATTTT. Together with reference TRBV7-9 and TRBJ2-3, the CDR3 gives the full variable domain: DTGVSQNPRHKITKRGQNVTFRCDPISEHNRLYWYRQTLGQGPEFLTYFQNEAQLEKSRLLSDRFSAERPKGSFSTLEIQRTEQGDSAMYLCASSSPSGTGGTDTQYFGPGTRLTVL.

This chain connects TRBV28 to TRBJ2-7, with TRBD1 matching 7 bases. The germline gives CDR1 MDHEN, CDR2 SYDVKM. J lost 3 bases, V lost 3 bases, and 8 bases had no gene match. The CDR3 length is 15 residues. CDR3 in amino acids: CASSFRDRVVYEQYF. CDR3 nucleotides: TGTGCCAGCAGTTTTCGTGACAGGGTTGTCTACGAGCAGTACTTC.

The rearrangement joins TRBV6-5 to TRBJ1-5; maybe TRBD1 (5 bases). Looked up from germline, CDR1 is MNHEY and CDR2 is SVGAGI. The CDR3 totals 15 residues. Trimming stripped 9 bases from V and 1 base from J, with 16 bases between. The CDR3 nucleotides read TGTGCCAGTGGGTCAGGGATCCAAAGCAATCAGCCCCAGCATTTT. This translates into CASGSGIQSNQPQHF.